The next 11 T cell receptor beta chains were all read from a single sample in a study of cytomegalovirus exposure and HLA in healthy donors. 13 Jbeta primers and 60 Vbeta primers were used for the PCR. Sequencing was performed with immunoSEQ multiplex PCR; in TCRdb, only in-frame clones are kept and a portion is missing. The sample carries around 110,000 clones, approximately 70% recorded once. The sample was PBMCs. The receptors derive from a woman aged 40 to 50 in good health and CMV-seropositive.

J is TRBJ1-3 and V is TRBV2; D is perhaps TRBD1 (5 bases). The germline V gene encodes CDR1 SNHLY and CDR2 FYNNEI. Trimming shortened V by 4 bases and J by 3 bases, and 7 bases separated the two germline ends. This CDR3 spans 13 amino acids. CDR3 DNA: TGTGCCAGCAGTGTGGGGGGTGGAAACACCATATATTTT. Protein sequence: CASSVGGGNTIYF.

The chain is built from TRBV6-1 and TRBJ1-6, with 9 bases identical to TRBD1. The ends lost 4 bases at V and 7 bases at J; junction bases unmatched: 5. The CDR3 extends over 15 amino acids. CDR1 MNHNS and CDR2 SASEGT come from the germline V gene. The CDR3 DNA is TGTGCCAGCAGTGTTTCAGGGACAGGGAATTCACCCCTCCACTTT. Amino acid sequence: CASSVSGTGNSPLHF.

This clone came up a few times. One end of the junction varies from germline; a read error may be responsible. The V gene is TRBV6-1, the J gene TRBJ1-2; D is possibly TRBD1 (6 bases). The CDR3 has 11 residues. Germline loops: CDR1 MNHNS, CDR2 SASEGT. CDR3 sequence: CASSTNREEDF. The CDR3 DNA is TGTGCCAGCAGTACGAACAGGGAAGAGGACTTC.

The V call is TRBV28, the J call TRBJ2-5; perhaps TRBD1 as D (5 bases). Germline CDR1 MDHEN, CDR2 SYDVKM. This CDR3 contains 15 residues. With 5 bases removed from V and 4 bases from J, the gap between germline ends came to 17 bases. The DNA of the CDR3 is TGTGCCAGCAGTCGGCCGGCAGGGCATTTAGAGACCCAGTACTTC. Its translation is CASSRPAGHLETQYF.

This rearrangement joins TRBV5-8 to TRBJ1-1; 7 nucleotides agree with TRBD1. With 4 bases clipped from V and 2 bases from J, the junction kept 14 bases outside the gene matches. The CDR3 has 17 residues. CDR1 SGHTS and CDR2 YDEGEE come from the germline V gene. The CDR3 DNA reads TGTGCCAGCAGCCACGTTCTGACAGGGTGGGGCAACACTGAAGCTTTCTTT. This translates into CASSHVLTGWGNTEAFF.

The chain uses TRBV2 and TRBJ1-6; 7 bases align to TRBD1. With V trimmed by 7 bases and J by 5 bases, 5 bases remained unmatched. Germline V gives CDR1 SNHLY, CDR2 FYNNEI. This CDR3 region has 14 residues. CDR3 protein: CASNRDSHNSPLHF. DNA for the CDR3: TGTGCCAGCAATCGGGACAGCCATAATTCACCCCTCCACTTT.

The CDR3 DNA reads as TGTGCCAGCAGCGACTCAGAGGCGAACACAGATACGCAGTATTTT. It encodes CASSDSEANTDTQYF. The chain carries TRBV27 and TRBJ2-3; D unclear. Germline V gene data show CDR1 as MNHEY and CDR2 as SMNVEV (reference sequence). Trimming removed 6 bases at V and 2 bases at J, with 15 bases between. The CDR3 runs 15 residues.

This clone occurred a few times. The chain employs TRBV5-1 and TRBJ2-3, with TRBD2 identical over 10 bases. The CDR3 consists of 16 residues. V was clipped by 1 base and J by 4 bases; unmatched bases: 6. Germline V lookup: CDR1 SGHRS, CDR2 YFSETQ. The CDR3 nucleotides are TGCGCCAGCAGCTTGAAGGCTAGCGGGAGAGCAGATACGCAGTATTTT. Translation gives CASSLKASGRADTQYF.

The chain couples TRBV5-1 to TRBJ1-5; no firm D call. Germline loops: CDR1 SGHRS, CDR2 YFSETQ. Trimming left V 0 bases short and J 2 bases short, with 15 bases between. The CDR3 spans 17 residues. The CDR3 protein is CASSLDPSGNGNQPQHF. In nucleotides, the CDR3 is TGCGCCAGCAGCTTGGACCCTTCCGGGAACGGCAATCAGCCCCAGCATTTT.

V is TRBV7-3 and J is TRBJ2-5; TRBD2 matches 7 bases. The CDR3 spans 14 residues. Germline lookup yields CDR1 SGHTA and CDR2 FQGTGA. Trimming at V came to 2 bases and at J to 2 bases, leaving 2 bases not matched to a gene. This chain's CDR3 is CASSLSSGQETQYF. The CDR3 DNA is TGTGCCAGCAGCTTATCTAGCGGACAAGAGACCCAGTACTTC.

This chain connects TRBV7-9 to TRBJ2-2; D might be TRBD2 (5 bases). The germline CDR1 and CDR2 sequences are SEHNR and FQNEAQ (reference sequence). V shed 5 bases and J shed 1 base, with 11 bases lying between them. The CDR3 sequence is 15 residues long. Here the CDR3 DNA reads TGTGCCAGCAGCCAGTTACTAGTGAACACCGGGGAGCTGTTTTTT. It specifies CASSQLLVNTGELFF.